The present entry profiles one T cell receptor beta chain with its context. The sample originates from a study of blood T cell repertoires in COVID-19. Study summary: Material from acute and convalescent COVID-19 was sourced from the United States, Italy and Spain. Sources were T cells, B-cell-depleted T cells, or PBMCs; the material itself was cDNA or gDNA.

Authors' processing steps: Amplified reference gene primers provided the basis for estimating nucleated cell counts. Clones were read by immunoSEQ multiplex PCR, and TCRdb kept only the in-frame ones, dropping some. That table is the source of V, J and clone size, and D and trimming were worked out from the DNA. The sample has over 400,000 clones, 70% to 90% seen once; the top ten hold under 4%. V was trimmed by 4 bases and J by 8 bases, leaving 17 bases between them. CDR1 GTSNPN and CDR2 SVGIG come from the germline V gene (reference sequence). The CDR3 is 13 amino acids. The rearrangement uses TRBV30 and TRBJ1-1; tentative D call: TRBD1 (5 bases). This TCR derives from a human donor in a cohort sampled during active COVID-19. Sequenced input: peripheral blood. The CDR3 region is CAWIGGKGLEAFF. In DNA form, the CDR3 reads TGTGCCTGGATCGGGGGGAAAGGGCTGGAAGCTTTCTTT.